This T cell receptor (beta chain) stems from a study of cytomegalovirus exposure and HLA in healthy donors (TCRdb year 2017). About the full investigation: An earlier analysis of several hundred of the donors reported roughly 270 Gb of sequence data and more than 90 million unique TCR beta sequences from 150 million to 200 million T cells. The number of donors typed differed by locus, with 629-630 for A, B, C, DRB1 and DQB1, 522 for DQA1, 600 to 610 for DPA1, and approximately 470 for DPB1. An earlier analysis of approximately 630 of the donors applied high-throughput TCR beta sequencing to assess whether each TCR beta V gene segment acted as functional or pseudogenic. Besides the first cohort of 550 to 750 subjects, a separate validation cohort made up of some 110 different subjects was used. To study patterns of TCR occurrence, a later analysis re-analyzed previously published TCR beta repertoires from 700 or so donors and added high-resolution HLA genotyping. All discovery cohort repertoires had been generated using a single sequencing platform. The study was designed to test whether signatures of past pathogen exposure could be identified by cataloging public T cell receptors. Four or five DR-DQ haplotypes were handled as single units for association and clustering because linkage in the cohort was strong. Among over 350 genotyped donors of the cohort, an average of roughly 240,000 unique TCR beta nucleotide sequences were sequenced per donor, around 18% of them non-productive. An early release covering 550 to 650 HLA-typed donors comprised about 300 gigabases of sequencing data and approximately 80 million unique TCR sequences. High-throughput TCR immunosequencing, statistical association of individual TCRs with disease status, and machine learning were combined to predict cytomegalovirus infection status. HLA typing covered class I and class II loci at four-digit resolution. Of the roughly 400 genotyped donors, 65% to 90% fell in the genetic ancestry cluster associated with self-reported Caucasian donors. Donor age, sex, ethnicity and CMV serostatus were compiled alongside the repertoire data. Genome-wide SNP genotypes for about three fifths of the roughly 670 donors were used in a later genetic analysis, which treated that subset as a discovery cohort. Using immunosequencing, the study profiled T cell repertoires from approximately 700 subjects and related those repertoires to cytomegalovirus serostatus. Rather than using new phenotypic data, the later analysis identified candidate immune exposures from TCR beta sequences and from how often those sequences occurred across donors. The investigation overall reported the following: A cluster of highly shared sequence variants was judged likely to be a technical artifact of the sequencing pipeline. Cytomegalovirus status was reported to be diagnosed by the classifier with high specificity and sensitivity in both the original and validation cohorts. Linkage disequilibrium might explain the correlated functional status among segregating V segments, but an unknown experimental factor could not be ruled out. While some public TCRs were present in many individuals, most TCR sequences turned up only very rarely across donors. Presence/absence analyses assumed roughly uniform sequencing depth across donors, an assumption that may not hold. For the cohort, immune exposure information was limited to CMV serostatus. V-gene and J-gene trimming of TCR beta chains was associated with a missense DCLRE1C variant in a later genetic analysis, and the association was replicated in an independent cohort. Because counts were too low, roughly 16 rarely observed V segments, including chromosome 9 orphons, were excluded from the earlier analysis of 587 of the donors. Because HLA typing was unavailable for some donors at each locus, only the typed subset was used in association tests. The study listed 170 or so TCR beta chains as associated with cytomegalovirus. In a later analysis, several top co-occurrence clusters were reported to appear linked to parvovirus B19, influenza, CMV and Epstein-Barr virus. The cohort was sequenced for TCR beta chains only, and without alpha or paired-chain data the features that could be detected were limited. In a later analysis, around 17,000 TCR beta sequences were associated with specific HLA alleles at a false discovery rate of 0.05. In an earlier analysis of around 500 of the donors, most TCR beta V segments appeared in productive rearrangements about 87% or about 30% of the time, broadly matching IMGT annotations. In a later analysis, the rate of TCR association differed among HLA loci, with DRB1 alleles having the most associated TCRs and HLA-C alleles having the fewest. When HLA alleles, especially DR and DQ, strongly co-occurred, attributing TCR associations to individual alleles was difficult. A few of the identified cytomegalovirus-associated TCR beta chains were confirmed in vitro to be specific for cytomegalovirus antigens. The 87-base-pair reads could not distinguish some IMGT-functional V segments, including TRBV6-2 and TRBV6-3, so those segments were excluded. The authors suggested that the approach could potentially be extended to other disease states and immunological phenotypes. A further reported finding was that TCR beta sequences accurately predicted the HLA-A and HLA-B alleles for most subjects in the first cohort. In a later analysis, HLA-associated TCR beta chains were found to be more clonally expanded and to have lower generation probabilities than equally common non-associated chains. In a later analysis, most CMV-associated TCR beta chains were found to appear HLA-restricted, with HLA associations seemingly driven largely by CMV exposure. In a later genetic analysis, fewer N-insertions in productive TCRs were reported among donors in an Asian-associated ancestry cluster than the roughly 700-donor mean.

In the case of this clone: Its antigen target is currently unknown. Base qualities are missing; no much larger clone stands one base away.

V trim: 3 bases; J trim: 6 bases; unmatched bases: 10. There are 15 amino acids in the CDR3, from cysteine to phenylalanine inclusive. Only the CDR3 portion is preserved as DNA: 45 bases, with reading frame beginning at the first base. Libraries were built with the immunoSEQ multiplex PCR assay. For the multiplex PCR, a mixture combining 60 forward primers for TCR Vbeta segments and 13 reverse primers for TCR Jbeta segments was used. A multiplex PCR assay on genomic DNA amplified the CDR3 region of rearranged TCR beta genes. The Illumina HiSeq System was used to sequence the amplified TCR beta libraries as 87-base-pair reads. In the original analysis: A later analysis tallied around 87 million unique TCR beta chains across the 666 repertoires, and some 10 million of those chains were shared by two or more donors. A nearest-neighbor algorithm error-corrected the raw reads and collapsed the reads into unique sequences, merging closely related sequences to remove PCR and sequencing errors. To assign V, D and J gene segments, CDR3 sequences were aligned to IMGT reference sequences. For a sequence to be retained, at least a six-nucleotide match to both a V gene segment and a J gene segment was required. A rearrangement counted as productive if the CDR3 had no stop codons and remained in frame with V and J, and every other rearrangement counted as non-productive. CDR3 was defined by IMGT convention, running from the second conserved V-encoded cysteine to the conserved J-encoded phenylalanine. The earlier analysis of 500 to 750 of the donors excluded any sequence lacking an unambiguous match to a single V gene segment. In an earlier analysis of more than 500 of the donors, a V segment was called functional when productive rearrangements were above 56.7%, and segregating when the standard deviation between donors exceeded 5%. A statistical classification framework was built for diagnosing cytomegalovirus status from the catalog of TCR beta chain sequences. In a later analysis, TCR nucleotide sequences were compared against IMGT/GENE-DB human TR gene sequences so that V and J genes could be assigned. The TCRdist pipeline was used in a later analysis to assign CDR3 sequences and most-parsimonious VDJ recombination scenarios. A later analysis defined each TCR beta chain by its CDR3 amino acid sequence plus V-gene family, and excluded reads lacking a unique V-gene family. In a later analysis, nearly 600 highly shared, low-generation-probability nucleotide sequences were removed to address suspected cross-contamination and a sequencing artifact. A later analysis calculated a clonal expansion index for each public chain from normalized within-repertoire ranks of inferred template counts. In a later analysis, generation probabilities were computed with a VDJ recombination model fitted to out-of-frame rearrangements, and the resulting probabilities were checked against IGoR. Hypergeometric tests were used in a later analysis to score TCR-TCR, TCR-HLA and TCR-CMV co-occurrence, with a repertoire-size bias correction applied to the TCR pairs. A later analysis estimated false discovery rates by permuting HLA or CMV assignments 20 times. In a later analysis, co-occurring TCRs were grouped using DBSCAN, with TCRdist sequence similarity added in when clustering inside HLA-allele-positive subsets. For co-occurrence clustering, repertoires with fewer than 30,000 or more than 120,000 public chains were excluded, along with roughly 5 repertoires with anomalous nucleotide sharing. This immuneACCESS table, as held by TCRdb, lists in-frame sequences with V and J called but not all clones. Of the missing ones, under half trace to an unresolved V gene in checked studies; the others have no known cause. Clonal size and the V and J genes are those of that table, whereas D and trimming came from the DNA. The sample includes about 150,000 clones, with roughly 90% observed a single time. Clones ranked in the top ten supply under 2% of the sample.

The cohort consisted of hundreds of healthy bone marrow donors. All cohort members were sampled while nominally healthy, although unrecorded immune exposures were likely present. The donor was CMV seronegative and belonged to the group of 352 seronegative cohort members. A peripheral blood sample was collected from each donor, and TCR beta sequencing was performed on peripheral blood mononuclear cells. Genomic DNA extraction from the blood cell samples was performed with the Qiagen DNeasy Blood Extraction Kit. The rearranged chain carries TRBV5-3 and TRBJ1-2, and 8 bases in between align with TRBD1. TRBV5-3 belongs to the ORF category, with a function that is uncertain. The clonotype comes from a young woman in good health and CMV-seronegative. The sequenced material came from PBMCs. The CDR3 region has the sequence CARSYGQGIGNGYTF. The nucleotide sequence is given as TGTGCCAGAAGCTATGGACAGGGTATTGGTAATGGCTACACCTTC.